This TCR beta chain emerged from a study of shared clonotypes between healthy human individuals (TCRdb year 2020). At the level of the whole study: The cohort included a few men and a couple of women between 18 and 49 years of age. For each donor, three plates each were used for CD4 naive and CD4 memory, two plates were used for CD8 naive, and one plate was used for CD8 memory. The study deeply sequenced blood TCR repertoires of five healthy adults to estimate repertoire size and the extent of clonotype sharing between individuals. Different laboratories and diverse techniques were used to prepare libraries and sequence TCR repertoires, to increase sequencing depth and limit assay-specific biases. Each donor's leukapheresis produced roughly between roughly 0.94 and 9.5 billion PBMCs.

The donors were healthy, HIV-negative adults who had no recently reported acute infections or vaccinations. Every donor was a Caucasian adult living in Nashville, Tennessee, USA. Magnetic negative selection was used to enrich CD4+ T cells, after which naive cells were positively selected on CD45RA and the negative fraction became the memory subset. After blood collection by leukapheresis, PBMCs were isolated using Ficoll-Histopaque density gradient centrifugation and then cryopreserved in the vapor phase of liquid nitrogen. Analytical flow cytometry was used to check the purity and quantity of each magnetically sorted T cell population. Each sorted fraction had its genomic DNA isolated and then quantified by UV absorbance on a Nanodrop 2000c. The study at large found these results: Higher generation probabilities were observed for clonotypes shared by all four sorted-subset donors than for non-shared clonotypes. Sampling was restricted to blood, and TCR repertoires in tissues likely differ from the TCR repertoires found in blood. Naive subsets generally had larger estimated clonotype richness than memory subsets did. Pairwise subsampling indicated that sequencing depth was expected to affect the degree of clonotype sharing among donors. Because the study included only a small number of donors, the genetic and exposure-history diversity represented was limited. Even with the large sequencing depth, rarefaction of the sorted-subset datasets indicated that sequencing was incomplete. About 4.5% of naive CD4, 3.5% of naive CD8, 2% to 2.5% of memory CD4, and 0.35% to 0.5% of memory CD8 clonotypes were shared across a few donors.

TCR CDR3 regions were amplified from genomic DNA by multiplex PCR using the deep immunoSEQ assay. For each cell subset, the extracted genomic DNA was distributed evenly across all wells of several immunoSEQ 96-well plates, and each plate served as one replicate. For sorted subsets, approximately 0.2 ug of genomic DNA, equivalent to 25,000 to 30,000 T cell genomes, went into each replicate PCR. Purified libraries were measured with a Qubit 3.0 fluorometer, size-checked on a Bioanalyzer 2100, and measured again with the KAPA Library Quantification kit. Every immunoSEQ 96-well plate was sequenced on a separate single-read 150-cycle Illumina NextSeq 550 flow cell. Regarding the original processing steps: Because the immunoSEQ output held only junctional sequences and lacked quality scores, the filtering could not match the filtering applied to full-length reads. Sequences were annotated with PyIR, a Python wrapper for IgBLAST v1.9, using IMGT germline references to assign V/J genes and CDR3. Reads were removed for weak V/J assignments (E-value above 1e-6), missing CDR3, stop codons, out-of-frame junctions, or ambiguous translated residues. V3J clonotypes were defined as sequences sharing the same inferred V gene, J gene, and CDR3 amino acid sequence. To compute the percentage overlap between repertoires, the number of shared unique clonotypes was divided by the size of the smaller repertoire. Richness of each repertoire was evaluated using RTK rarefaction, the Chao1 estimator, and Recon v2.1 estimates of unobserved clonotypes. Generation probabilities for all TCRbeta clonotypes obtained by the gDNA method from several donors were computed using OLGA. Drawn from immuneACCESS, this table holds only the in-frame rearrangements with V and J called that TCRdb kept. Clones are partly lost; checked studies trace under half to an unresolved V gene and leave the rest unexplained. That table supplies the V and J calls and clone size; D and trimming were determined from the DNA. Within this sample are 2 million to 2.5 million clones, with approximately 96% of them counted one time only. The ten top clones hold roughly 0.13% of the sample.

In regard to this clone: Its binding antigen is unknown. No quality values exist for individual bases; no much larger clone is one base distant.

This TCR was sampled from a man aged 18 to 30 in good health. Sequenced input: naive CD4+ T cells sorted from blood. The cell subset or site label, as the study defines it: CD45RA+ positively selected.

This receptor carries the CDR3 CASSAGQGHIGYTF. At the DNA level, the sequence is TGCGCCAGCAGCGCCGGGCAGGGTCATATTGGCTACACCTTC. Recombination linked TRBV4-1 to TRBJ1-2; TRBD1 is possibly the D segment (5 matching bases). A distance of 17 bases separates the germline ends of V and J, which lose 5 bases and 7 bases respectively. As encoded in the germline V gene, CDR1 is MGHRA while CDR2 is YSYEKL. The CDR3 runs 14 amino acids, cysteine and phenylalanine included. CDR3 DNA is the only sequence kept; it has 42 bases, read in frame from the first base.